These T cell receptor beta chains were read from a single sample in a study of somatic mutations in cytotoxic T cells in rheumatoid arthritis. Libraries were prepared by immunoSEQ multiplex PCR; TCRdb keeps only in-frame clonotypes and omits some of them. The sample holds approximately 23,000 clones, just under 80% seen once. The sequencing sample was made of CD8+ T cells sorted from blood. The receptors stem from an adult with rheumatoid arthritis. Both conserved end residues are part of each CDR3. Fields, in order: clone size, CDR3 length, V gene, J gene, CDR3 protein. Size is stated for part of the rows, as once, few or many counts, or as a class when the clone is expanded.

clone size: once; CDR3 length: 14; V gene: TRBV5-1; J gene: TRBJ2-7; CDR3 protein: CASSLGRGPYEQYF
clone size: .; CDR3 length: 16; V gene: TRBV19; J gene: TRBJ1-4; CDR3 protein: CASSIGTSRTNEKLFF
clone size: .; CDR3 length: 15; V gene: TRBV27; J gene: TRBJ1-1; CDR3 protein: CASSLGGWGRTEAFF
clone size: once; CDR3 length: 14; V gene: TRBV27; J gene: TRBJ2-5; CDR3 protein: CASGGREGLETQYF
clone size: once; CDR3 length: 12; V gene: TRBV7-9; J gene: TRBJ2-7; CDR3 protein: CASTALDYEQYF
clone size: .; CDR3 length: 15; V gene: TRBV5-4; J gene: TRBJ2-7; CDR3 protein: CASSLATGAGYEQYF
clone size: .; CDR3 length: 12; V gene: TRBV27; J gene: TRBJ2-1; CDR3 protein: CASSLKGNEQFF
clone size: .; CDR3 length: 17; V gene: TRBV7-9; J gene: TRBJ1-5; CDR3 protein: CASSLDRAGDSNQPQHF
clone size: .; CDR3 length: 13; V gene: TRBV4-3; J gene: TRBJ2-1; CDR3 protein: CASSLSGGGLPFF
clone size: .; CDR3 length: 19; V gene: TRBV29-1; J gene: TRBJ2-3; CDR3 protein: CSVAGLAGRGGELTDTQYF
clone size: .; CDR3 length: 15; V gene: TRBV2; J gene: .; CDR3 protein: CASSGGSGSVYEQYF
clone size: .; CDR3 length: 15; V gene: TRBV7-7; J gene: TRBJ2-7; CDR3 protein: CASSLGTGPSYEQYF
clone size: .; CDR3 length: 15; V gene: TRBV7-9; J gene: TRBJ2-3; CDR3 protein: CASSRGETSTDTQYF
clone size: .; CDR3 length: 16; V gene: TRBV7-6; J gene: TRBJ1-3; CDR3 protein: CASSPMTGQSRNTIYF
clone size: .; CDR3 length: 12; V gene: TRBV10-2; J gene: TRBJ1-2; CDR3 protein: CASRAGGDGYTF
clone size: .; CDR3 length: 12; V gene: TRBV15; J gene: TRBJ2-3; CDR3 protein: CATSRATDTQYF
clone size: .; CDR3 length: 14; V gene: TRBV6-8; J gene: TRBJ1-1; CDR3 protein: CVDTRVPEQAEAFF
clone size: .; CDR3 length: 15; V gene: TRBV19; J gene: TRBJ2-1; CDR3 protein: CASSITSGGGNEQFF
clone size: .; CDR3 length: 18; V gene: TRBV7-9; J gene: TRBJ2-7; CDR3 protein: CASRPRQGSSFRDYEQYF
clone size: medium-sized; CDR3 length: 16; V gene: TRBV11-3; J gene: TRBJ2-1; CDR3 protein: CASSPRRAGGPDEQFF
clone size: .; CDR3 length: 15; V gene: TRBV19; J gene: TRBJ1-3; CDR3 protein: CASSLDIWAGNTIYF
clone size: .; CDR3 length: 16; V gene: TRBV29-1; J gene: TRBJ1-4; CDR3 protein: CSVLSPGRVTNEKLFF
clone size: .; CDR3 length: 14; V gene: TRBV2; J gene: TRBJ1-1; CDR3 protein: CATGAGHANTEAFF
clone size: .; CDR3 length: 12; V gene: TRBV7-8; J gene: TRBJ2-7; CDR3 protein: CASSLVAKGKYF
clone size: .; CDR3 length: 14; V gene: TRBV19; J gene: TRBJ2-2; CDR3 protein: CASHRTGLAGELFF
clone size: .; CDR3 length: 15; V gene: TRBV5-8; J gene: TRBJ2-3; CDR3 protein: CASSHAPYEGDTQYF
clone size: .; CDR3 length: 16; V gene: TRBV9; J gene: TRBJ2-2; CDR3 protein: CASSVERGPRTGELFF
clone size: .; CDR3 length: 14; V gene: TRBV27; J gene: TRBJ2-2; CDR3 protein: CASRGGVDTGELFF
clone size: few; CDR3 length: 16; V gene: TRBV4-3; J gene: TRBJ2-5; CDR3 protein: CASSQERAGGRETQYF
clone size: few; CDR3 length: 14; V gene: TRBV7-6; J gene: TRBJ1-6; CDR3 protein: CASSPGGFNSPLHF
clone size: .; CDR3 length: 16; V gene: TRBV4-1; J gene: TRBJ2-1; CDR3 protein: CASSQPSSGGPNEQFF
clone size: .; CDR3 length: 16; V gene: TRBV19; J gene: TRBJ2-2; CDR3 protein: CASSHGTGLYTGELFF
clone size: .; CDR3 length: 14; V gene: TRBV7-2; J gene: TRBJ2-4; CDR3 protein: CASSSGGPGNIQYF
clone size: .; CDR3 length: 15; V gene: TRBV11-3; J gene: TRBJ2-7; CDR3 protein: CASSSFDRVTHEQYF
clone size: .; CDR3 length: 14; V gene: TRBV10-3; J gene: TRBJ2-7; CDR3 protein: CAISPGAKTYEQYF
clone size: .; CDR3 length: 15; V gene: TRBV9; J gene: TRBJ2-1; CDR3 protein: CASRGPGLANNEQFF
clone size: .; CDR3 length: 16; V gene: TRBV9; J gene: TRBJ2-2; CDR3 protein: CASSASGGANTGELFF
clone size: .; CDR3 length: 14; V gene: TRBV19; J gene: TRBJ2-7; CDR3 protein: CASSTGTGPWEQYF
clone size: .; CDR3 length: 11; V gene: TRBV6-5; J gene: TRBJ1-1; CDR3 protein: CAPPTETEAFF
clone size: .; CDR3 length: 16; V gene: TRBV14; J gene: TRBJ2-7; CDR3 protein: CASSQEFEGYHYEQYF
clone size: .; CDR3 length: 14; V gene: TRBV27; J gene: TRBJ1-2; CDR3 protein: CASSFEGAGNGYTF
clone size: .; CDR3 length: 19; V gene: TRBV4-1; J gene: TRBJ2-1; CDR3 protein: CASSQGTLVTSGEYNEQFF
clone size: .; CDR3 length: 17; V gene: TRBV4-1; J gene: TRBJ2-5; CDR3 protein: CASSVRAGVENRETQYF
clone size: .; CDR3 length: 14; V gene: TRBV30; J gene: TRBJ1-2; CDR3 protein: CAWSGLLQPYGYTF